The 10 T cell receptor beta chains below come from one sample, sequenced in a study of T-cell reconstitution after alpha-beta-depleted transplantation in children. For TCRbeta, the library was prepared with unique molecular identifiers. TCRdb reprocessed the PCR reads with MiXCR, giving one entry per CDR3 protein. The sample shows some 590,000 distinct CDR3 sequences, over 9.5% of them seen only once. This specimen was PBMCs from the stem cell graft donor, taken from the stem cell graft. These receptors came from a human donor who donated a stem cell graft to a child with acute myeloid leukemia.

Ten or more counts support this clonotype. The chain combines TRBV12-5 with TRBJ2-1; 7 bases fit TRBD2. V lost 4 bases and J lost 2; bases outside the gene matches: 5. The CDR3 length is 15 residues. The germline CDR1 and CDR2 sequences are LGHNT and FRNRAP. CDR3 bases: TGTGCTAGTGGTTCAGCGGGGAAAACCTACAATGAGCAGTTCTTC. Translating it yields CASGSAGKTYNEQFF.

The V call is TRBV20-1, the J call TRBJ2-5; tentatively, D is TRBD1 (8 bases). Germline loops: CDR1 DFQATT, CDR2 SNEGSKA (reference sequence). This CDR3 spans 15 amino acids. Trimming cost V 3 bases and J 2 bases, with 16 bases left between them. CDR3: CSASEQGGLQETQYF. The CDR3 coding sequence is TGCAGTGCTAGTGAACAGGGGGGGCTACAAGAGACCCAGTACTTC.

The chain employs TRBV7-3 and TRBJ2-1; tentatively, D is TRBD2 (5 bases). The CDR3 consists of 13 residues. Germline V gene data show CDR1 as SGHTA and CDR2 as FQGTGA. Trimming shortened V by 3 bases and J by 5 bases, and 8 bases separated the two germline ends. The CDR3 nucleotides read TGTGCCAGCAGCTTCCAACTAGACAATGAGCAGTTCTTC. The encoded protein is CASSFQLDNEQFF.

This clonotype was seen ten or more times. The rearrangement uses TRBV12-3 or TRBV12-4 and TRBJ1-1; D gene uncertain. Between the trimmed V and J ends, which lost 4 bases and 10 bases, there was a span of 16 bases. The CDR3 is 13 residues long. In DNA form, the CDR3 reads TGTGCCAGCAGTTCCCAACTAACACCGGGAGCTTTCTTT. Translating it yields CASSSQLTPGAFF.

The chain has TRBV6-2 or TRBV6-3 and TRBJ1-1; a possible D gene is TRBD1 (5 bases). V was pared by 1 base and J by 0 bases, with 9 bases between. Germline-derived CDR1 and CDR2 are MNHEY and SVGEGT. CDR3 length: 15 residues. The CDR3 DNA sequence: TGTGCCAGCAGTTACTGGGACGGTCTGAACACTGAAGCTTTCTTT. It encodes CASSYWDGLNTEAFF.

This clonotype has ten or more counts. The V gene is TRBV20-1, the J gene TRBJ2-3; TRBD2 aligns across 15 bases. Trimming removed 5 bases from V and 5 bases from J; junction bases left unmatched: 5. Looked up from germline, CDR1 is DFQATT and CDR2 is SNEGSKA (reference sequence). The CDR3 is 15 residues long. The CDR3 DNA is TGCAGTGCTCCCGGGACTAGCGGGGGGTTAGATACGCAGTATTTT. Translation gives CSAPGTSGGLDTQYF.

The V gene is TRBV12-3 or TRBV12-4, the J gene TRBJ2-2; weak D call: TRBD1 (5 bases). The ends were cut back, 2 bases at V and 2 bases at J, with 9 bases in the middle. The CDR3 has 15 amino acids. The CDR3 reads CASSLLGPNTGELFF. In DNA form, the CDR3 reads TGTGCCAGCAGTTTACTGGGGCCCAACACCGGGGAGCTGTTTTTT.

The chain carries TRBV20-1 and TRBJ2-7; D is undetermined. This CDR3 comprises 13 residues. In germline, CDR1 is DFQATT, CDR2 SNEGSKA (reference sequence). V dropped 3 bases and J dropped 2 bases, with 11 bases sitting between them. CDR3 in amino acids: CSARARTTYEQYF. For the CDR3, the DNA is TGCAGTGCTAGGGCCCGAACCACCTACGAGCAGTACTTC.

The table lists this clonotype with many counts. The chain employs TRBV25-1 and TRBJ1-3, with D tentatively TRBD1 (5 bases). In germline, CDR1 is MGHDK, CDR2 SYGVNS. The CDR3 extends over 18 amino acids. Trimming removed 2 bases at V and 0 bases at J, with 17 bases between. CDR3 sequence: CASSEPPSGQPSGNTIYF. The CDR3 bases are TGTGCCAGCAGTGAACCACCGTCAGGACAACCCTCTGGAAACACCATATATTTT.

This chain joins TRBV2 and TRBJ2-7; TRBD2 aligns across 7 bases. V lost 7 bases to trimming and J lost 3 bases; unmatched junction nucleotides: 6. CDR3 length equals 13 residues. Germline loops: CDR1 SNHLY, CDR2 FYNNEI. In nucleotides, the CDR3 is TGTGCCAGCATTAAACTAGCGCGCTACGAGCAGTACTTC. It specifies CASIKLARYEQYF.